This record looks at one T cell receptor (beta chain) sequence and its context. Germline assignment: CDR1 MNHEY and CDR2 SVGAGI. The CDR3 sequence is 13 residues long. After removal of 6 bases from V and 3 bases from J, the junction contained 5 bases not matched to a gene. This sample is drawn from a study of blood T cell repertoires in COVID-19. Overall study: The cDNA or gDNA used as material had been derived from T cells, B-cell-depleted T cells, or PBMCs.

In the study's own analysis: Estimated nucleated cell counts came from reference gene primer amplification. Clones were sequenced by immunoSEQ multiplex PCR, and TCRdb holds only the in-frame ones, with some missing. V, J and clone size are those of that table, while D and trimming were read from the DNA. The profile shows under 250,000 clones, 86% of them singletons. Specimen: peripheral blood. The chain is built from TRBV6-5 and TRBJ2-7; 7 bases fit TRBD1. The sequence was obtained from a woman aged 55-75 years who had recovered from COVID-19. The DNA for the CDR3 is TGTGCCAGCAGAACAGGGGATGGCTACGAGCAGTACTTC. It specifies CASRTGDGYEQYF.